This is a list of T cell receptor beta chains from one sample in a study of CD8 T cells in Susac syndrome. MiXCR, run by TCRdb on the immunoSEQ multiplex PCR reads, gives a single entry per CDR3 protein. This table holds about 100,000 distinct CDR3 sequences, about 95% found once. The sequencing sample was made of CD8+ T cells from PBMCs. These receptor sequences come from a human donor with Susac syndrome. CDR3s include the opening cysteine and the closing phenylalanine or tryptophan. Each record gives: V gene, J gene, D gene, clone size, CDR3 protein, CDR3 DNA. A D gene is named only where the DNA matches it firmly. Only part of the rows carry a size: once, few, many, or a class if the clone is expanded.

>TRBV6-4|TRBJ1-2|TRBD1|NA
CASSDSGTGIGGYTF
TGTGCCAGCAGTGACTCCGGGACAGGGATTGGTGGCTACACCTTC
>TRBV7-9|TRBJ2-2|NA|NA
CASSFRANTGELFF
TGTGCCAGCAGCTTCAGGGCGAACACCGGGGAGCTGTTTTTT
>TRBV7-2|TRBJ2-1|NA|NA
CASSLGQGSLNEQFF
TGTGCCAGCAGCTTAGGGCAGGGGTCCCTCAATGAGCAGTTCTTC
>TRBV4-1|TRBJ1-2|TRBD1|once
CASSQDDRGNGYTF
TGCGCCAGCAGCCAAGATGACAGGGGTAATGGCTACACCTTC
>TRBV6-5|TRBJ2-5|TRBD2|NA
CASTSPGGQETQYF
TGTGCCAGCACCTCCCCGGGAGGGCAAGAGACCCAGTACTTC
>TRBV29-1|TRBJ2-2|TRBD1|NA
CSGYRGTNTGELFF
TGCAGCGGATACAGGGGAACGAACACCGGGGAGCTGTTTTTT
>TRBV4-1|TRBJ2-3|TRBD2|NA
CASSQTRGGAGDTQYF
TGCGCCAGCAGCCAGACTCGCGGGGGGGCAGGAGATACGCAGTATTTT
>TRBV3-1|TRBJ2-7|NA|once
CASSQDDSPDYYEQYF
TGTGCCAGCAGCCAAGATGACAGCCCCGACTATTACGAGCAGTACTTC
>TRBV9|TRBJ2-3|TRBD1|NA
CASSRDSFNTQYF
TGTGCCAGCAGCAGGGACAGCTTCAATACGCAGTATTTT
>TRBV4-2|TRBJ1-5|NA|NA
CASSQSYTDRNQPQHF
TGTGCCAGCAGCCAATCTTACACGGATCGCAATCAGCCCCAGCATTTT
>TRBV5-6|TRBJ1-1|NA|NA
CASSLRRSEAFF
TGTGCCAGCAGCTTGAGAAGGTCTGAAGCTTTCTTT
>TRBV7-9|TRBJ1-1|TRBD1|once
CASSGQGAVTEAFF
TGTGCCAGCAGCGGACAGGGGGCGGTCACTGAAGCTTTCTTT
>TRBV5-1|TRBJ2-5|NA|NA
CASSLGRAQETQYF
TGCGCCAGCAGCTTGGGCAGGGCCCAAGAGACCCAGTACTTC
>TRBV9|TRBJ2-7|NA|NA
CASSYGPSYEQYF
TGTGCCAGCAGCTACGGGCCTTCCTACGAGCAGTACTTC
>TRBV11-2|TRBJ2-5|TRBD2|NA
CASSLAPAGEETQYF
TGTGCCAGCAGCTTAGCTCCAGCGGGAGAAGAGACCCAGTACTTC
>TRBV20-1|TRBJ2-5|NA|NA
CALGKNYQETQYF
TGCGCCCTTGGTAAAAACTACCAAGAGACCCAGTACTTC
>TRBV2|TRBJ2-1|TRBD2|NA
CASSDQLGLADNNEQFF
TGTGCCAGCAGTGACCAACTGGGACTAGCGGATAACAATGAGCAGTTCTTC
>TRBV5-1|TRBJ2-2|NA|NA
CASSPGLPTGELFF
TGCGCCAGCAGCCCGGGACTTCCCACCGGGGAGCTGTTTTTT
>TRBV28|TRBJ2-5|NA|NA
CASSFDVRELGETQYF
TGTGCCAGCAGTTTCGACGTACGGGAATTAGGGGAGACCCAGTACTTC
>TRBV7-6|TRBJ2-1|TRBD2|NA
CASSYTVGRGAEQFF
TGTGCCAGCAGCTACACGGTCGGGCGGGGGGCCGAGCAGTTCTTC
>TRBV29-1|TRBJ1-1|NA|NA
CSVEDLWEAFF
TGCAGCGTTGAAGATCTGTGGGAAGCTTTCTTT
>TRBV5-1|TRBJ2-1|NA|NA
CASSGGGAGYNEQFF
TGCGCCAGCAGTGGAGGGGGGGCTGGCTACAATGAGCAGTTCTTC
>TRBV7-2|TRBJ2-1|NA|NA
CASSSRGDRLIDEQFF
TGTGCCAGCAGCTCCCGGGGGGACAGGTTAATAGATGAGCAGTTCTTC
>TRBV20-1|TRBJ2-7|NA|NA
CSARDYQGIDEQYF
TGCAGTGCTAGAGATTATCAGGGGATAGACGAGCAGTACTTC
>TRBV20-1|TRBJ2-7|NA|NA
CSASEQYF
TGCAGTGCTAGCGAGCAGTACTTC
>TRBV24-1|TRBJ2-4|NA|NA
CATPRVSTVQYF
TGTGCCACCCCTAGGGTCTCGACCGTTCAGTACTTC
>TRBV19|TRBJ1-5|NA|once
CASRLGSNQPQHF
TGTGCCAGTAGATTGGGGAGCAATCAGCCCCAGCATTTT
>TRBV6-1|TRBJ2-6|NA|few
CASSHTDSGANVLTF
TGTGCCAGCAGCCACACGGACTCTGGGGCCAACGTCCTGACTTTC
>TRBV7-9|TRBJ2-5|TRBD2|NA
CASSSWGGRETQYF
TGTGCCAGCAGCTCCTGGGGGGGGAGAGAGACCCAGTACTTC